The 10 T cell receptor beta chains given below trace back to one sample, sequenced in a study of type 1 regulatory T cells. One entry per CDR3 protein, called by TCRdb with MiXCR from the reads. The sample has 68,000 or so distinct CDR3 sequences, just under 50% seen once. For these receptors, no antigen is known. The sample comprised cultured non-Tr1 T cells, either the whole culture or a sorted T cell fraction (not recorded which). The receptors originated from a human donor in good health.

The chain links TRBV20-1 to TRBJ2-1; 11 bases agree with TRBD2. The germline gives CDR1 DFQATT, CDR2 SNEGSKA (reference sequence). The CDR3 totals 14 residues. J was trimmed by 2 bases and V by 4 bases; bases with no gene match: 1. The CDR3 protein is CSATLAGAYNEQFF. In nucleotides, the CDR3 is TGCAGTGCTACACTAGCGGGGGCCTACAATGAGCAGTTCTTC.

This clonotype was seen a few times. The chain joins TRBV2 to TRBJ1-4; maybe TRBD1 (5 bases). V gave up 7 bases and J gave up 8 bases, with 14 bases separating them. This CDR3 is built from 13 residues. Germline-derived CDR1 and CDR2 are SNHLY and FYNNEI. The CDR3 sequence: CASTRDRNEKLFF. The CDR3 DNA reads as TGTGCCAGCACCCGTGACAGAAACGAAAAACTGTTTTTT.

The gene calls are TRBV7-8 and TRBJ2-3, with TRBD2 matching over 8 bases. Germline V gives CDR1 SGHVS, CDR2 FQNEAQ. The CDR3 sequence is 17 residues long. After removal of 5 bases from V and 6 bases from J, the junction contained 16 bases not matched to a gene. The CDR3, as DNA: TGTGCCAGCAGCCCCGCGGCGGGGGGTTACATATCGGATACGCAGTATTTT. It codes for CASSPAAGGYISDTQYF.

This rearrangement joins TRBV7-9 to TRBJ1-3; D remains ambiguous. CDR1 and CDR2 (germline): SEHNR, FQNEAQ (reference sequence). The CDR3 is made up of 19 amino acids. Trimming removed 3 bases from V and 0 bases from J, with 21 bases in between. The chain's CDR3 is CASSFGSQTTLSSGNTIYF. DNA of the CDR3: TGTGCCAGCAGCTTTGGGTCCCAGACAACTCTCAGCTCTGGAAACACCATATATTTT.

This clonotype was observed a few times. This chain connects TRBV4-3 to TRBJ1-5; D unclear. Between the trimmed V and J ends, which lost 6 bases and 9 bases, there was a span of 6 bases. The CDR3 is 10 residues long. Germline CDR1 and CDR2: LGHNA and YSLEER. The CDR3 nucleotides read TGCGCCAGCAGTCCTGGGCCCCAGCATTTT. It specifies CASSPGPQHF.

V usage is TRBV12-3 or TRBV12-4 and J usage is TRBJ2-7; a possible D gene is TRBD1 (5 bases). The V end lost 3 bases, the J end lost 4 bases, and 10 bases lay between the germline ends. The CDR3 runs 13 residues. For the CDR3, the DNA is TGTGCCAGCAGTTTTTCTGGGGCATACGAGCAGTACTTC. Translating it yields CASSFSGAYEQYF.

This clonotype showed up just once. V and J are TRBV5-1 and TRBJ2-3, with 15 bases identical to TRBD2. Unmatched junction bases numbered 11, after V lost 4 bases and J lost 2 bases. This CDR3 is built from 19 residues. The germline CDR1 and CDR2 sequences are SGHRS and YFSETQ. The CDR3 spells CASSQGTSGGRSVTDTQYF. The CDR3 DNA follows: TGCGCCAGCAGCCAGGGGACTAGCGGGGGGAGATCGGTCACAGATACGCAGTATTTT.

This chain joins TRBV13 and TRBJ2-4; 7 positions match TRBD1. J gave up 5 bases and V 5 bases, and 3 bases lay outside the gene matches. The CDR3 has 13 amino acids. The germline V gene has CDR1 PRHDT and CDR2 FYEKMQ (reference sequence). Written as DNA, the CDR3 is TGTGCCAGCAGCGACAGGGCCCAAAACATTCAGTACTTC. Protein product: CASSDRAQNIQYF.

This clonotype has more than one count but fewer than ten. This chain connects TRBV6-5 to TRBJ2-7; no reliable D call. Germline V gene lookup returns CDR1 MNHEY and CDR2 SVGAGI. The V gene lost 5 bases and the J gene lost 2 bases, with 16 bases spanning the gap. The CDR3 is 15 amino acids. The CDR3 region has the DNA TGTGCCAGCAGTCCCAGTGGCGGCCGAACCTACGAGCAGTACTTC. As protein: CASSPSGGRTYEQYF.

This clonotype came up a few times. The V gene is TRBV20-1, the J gene TRBJ2-5, with 9 bases fitting TRBD2. Germline trimming cut 0 bases from V and 4 bases from J; bases unmatched to any gene: 6. The CDR3 totals 15 residues. The germline V gene encodes CDR1 DFQATT and CDR2 SNEGSKA (reference sequence). The CDR3 coding sequence is TGCAGTGCTAGAGACCCTAGCGGGGCCGGAGAGACCCAGTACTTC. The encoded protein is CSARDPSGAGETQYF.